This TCR beta chain was found in a study of T-cell memory formation after mild COVID-19. General study results and limits: The authors did not confirm SARS-CoV-2 specificity of second-wave clones peaking day 37.

Amplification by 5'RACE using constant-segment primers produced TCR alpha and TCR beta cDNA libraries that carried sample barcodes and UMIs. From the 5' RACE reads, TCRdb called clonotypes with MiXCR, one entry per CDR3 protein. The repertoire has 190,000 or so distinct CDR3 sequences, around 25% of them found once; the top ten carry 10% to 12%. V was pared by 1 base and J by 0 bases, with 11 bases between. The CDR3 extends over 16 amino acids. The germline V gene has CDR1 SGHTA and CDR2 FQGNSA. Points on this clonotype: Its antigen is unknown.

The sequenced material came from PBMCs or a T cell subset sorted from them (not recorded which). The chain joins TRBV7-2 to TRBJ2-3; the D gene is possibly TRBD1 (5 bases). The receptor was derived from an adult woman who had mild COVID-19 (a few samples of this study predate the infection). Cell type and time point are not known. Written as DNA, the CDR3 is TGTGCCAGCAGCTTAGAAGGGGCGGTGAGCACAGATACGCAGTATTTT. Its protein product is CASSLEGAVSTDTQYF.